The clone carrying this T cell receptor (beta chain) showed up just once. Its antigen is as yet unknown. The data are from a study of T cell clonotyping in hematopoietic cell transplantation. CDR1 and CDR2 (germline): SGHRS, YFSETQ. Trimming cost V 4 bases and J 3 bases; bases outside gene matches: 2. CDR3 length equals 14 residues. Overall study findings and caveats: No sorting was done, leaving CD4 and CD8 contributions mixed.

Profiling relied on immunoSEQ multiplex PCR, and the TCRdb table lists in-frame clones only, not all of them. This sample carries about 12,000 clones, roughly 76% of them seen once, and the ten largest clones take approximately 14%. The source is a male patient aged 60 to 75 who had an allogeneic stem cell transplant from an unrelated donor, so the T cells may come from the graft donor. Some clones in this sample may be carry-over from other donors' samples. The chain uses TRBV5-1 and TRBJ2-3, with 10 bases that match TRBD1. The material sequenced was peripheral blood mononuclear cells, taken 180 days after allogeneic stem cell transplant. This CDR3 is CASSMGQGTDTQYF. CDR3 nucleotides: TGCGCCAGCAGCATGGGACAGGGGACAGATACGCAGTATTTT.